This TCR beta chain was sequenced during a study of T cell responses to AZD1222 COVID-19 vaccine. Worth noting for this clone: Its antigen remains unidentified.

Here immunoSEQ multiplex PCR was the method, and the copy in TCRdb shows in-frame clones only, minus some. The sample has more than 150,000 clones, approximately 94% seen once. V shed 4 bases and J shed 5 bases, with 12 bases lying between them. The CDR3 spans 13 residues. Germline assignment: CDR1 SGHNT and CDR2 YYREEE (reference sequence). Overall study results and limits: Donors were chiefly white British, with a greater number of females, and clonal diversity was perhaps underestimated. Epitopes outside B.1.351 and B.1.1.7 mutated regions reportedly drew nearly half of spike TCRs.

The sequencing used peripheral blood, collected on day 0 of AZD1222 vaccination. The receptor comes from an adult in good health. The chain has TRBV5-4 and TRBJ2-5; TRBD2 is a possible D gene (7 bases). The CDR3 spells CASSPRGRETQYF. CDR3 nucleotides: TGTGCCAGCAGCCCGCGGGGGCGGGAGACCCAGTACTTC.